The rows below give T cell receptor beta chains drawn from one sample of a study of control samples from healthy donors and cancer patients. Sequencing was performed with immunoSEQ multiplex PCR; in TCRdb, only in-frame clones are kept and a portion is missing. Of tens of thousands of clones detected, roughly 95% appear once; the ten largest clones hold 2% to 2.5%. The source material was blood. The source of these receptors is a man aged 30 to 45 in good health. Both conserved end residues are part of each CDR3. A D gene is named only where the DNA matches it firmly.

CDR3 DNA	CDR3 protein	J gene	V gene	D gene
TGCAGCGTTATTGTAGCGGTAGCCAAAAACATTCAGTACTTC	CSVIVAVAKNIQYF	TRBJ2-4	TRBV29-1	-
TGTGCCAGCAGCTTAGGACCTAACTACGAGCAGTACTTC	CASSLGPNYEQYF	TRBJ2-7	TRBV2	-
TGTGCCAGCAGTTTCGACAGGGTGAGCTATGGCTACACCTTC	CASSFDRVSYGYTF	TRBJ1-2	TRBV5-6	TRBD1
TGCAGCGTTTCAGGGAGGGGGCGTGAGGAGACCCAGTACTTC	CSVSGRGREETQYF	TRBJ2-5	TRBV29-1	-
TGTGCCAGTAGTATCGACAGGACGGTTGTTGGTTTCTTT	CASSIDRTVVGFF	TRBJ1-1	TRBV19	-
TGTGCCAGCAGCCCCGTAGCGGGCACAGATACGCAGTATTTT	CASSPVAGTDTQYF	TRBJ2-3	TRBV11-2	-
TGTGCCAGCAGTGTCAAGACTAGCAACCTTTTCAACGAGCAGTACTTC	CASSVKTSNLFNEQYF	TRBJ2-7	TRBV6-1	TRBD2
TGCGCCAGCAGCTATTGGGATTCGCTATCCGGCTACACCTTC	CASSYWDSLSGYTF	TRBJ1-2	TRBV5-1	-
TGCAGCGTTGAACTAGCGGGAGGGTACGAGCAGTACTTC	CSVELAGGYEQYF	TRBJ2-7	TRBV29-1	TRBD2
TGTGCCAGCAGCCAAGATAGCGGGAAGGGGATTGAGCAGTTCTTC	CASSQDSGKGIEQFF	TRBJ2-1	TRBV14	TRBD2
TGTGCCAGCAGCCCCGACAGCTCCTATGGCTACACCTTC	CASSPDSSYGYTF	TRBJ1-2	TRBV6-2/TRBV6-3	-
TGTGCCAGCAGCTATAGCGGGAACGTTTACGGGGAGCTGTTTTTT	CASSYSGNVYGELFF	TRBJ2-2	TRBV2	TRBD2
TGTGCCAGCAGCTTAGGTGAAGCCTCGACCCAGAGGGGCTATTATAGCAATCAGCCCCAGCATTTT	CASSLGEASTQRGYYSNQPQHF	TRBJ1-5	TRBV7-8	-
TGTGCCAGCAGCTTAGAACTAGCGGGGAACAATGAGCAGTTCTTC	CASSLELAGNNEQFF	TRBJ2-1	TRBV7-2	TRBD2
TGCGCCAGCAGCCAAGAACCAGCCTTCTACGAGCAGTACTTC	CASSQEPAFYEQYF	TRBJ2-7	TRBV4-1	-
TGTGCCAGCAGCTTAGGGGGCTGGGAGACCCAGTACTTC	CASSLGGWETQYF	TRBJ2-5	TRBV7-2	-
TGTGCCAGCAGCTTACTGTATGGCGGGAGGGATGAGACCCAGTACTTC	CASSLLYGGRDETQYF	TRBJ2-5	TRBV7-2	TRBD2
TGTGCCAGCACCCTCGGGGGGGACACCGGGGAGCTGTTTTTT	CASTLGGDTGELFF	TRBJ2-2	TRBV7-3	TRBD2